Included here is one T cell receptor (beta chain) sequence, with context. The antigen is undetermined. The germline gives CDR1 LGHDT, CDR2 YNNKEL (reference sequence). The CDR3 sequence is 20 residues long. J gave up 3 bases and V 0 bases, and 14 bases lay outside the gene matches. The data are from a study of post-analysis software for immune sequencing data. Study results and limitations: Patients showed TRBV5-6, TRBV5-1 and TRBV20-1 among five TRBV segments more frequent than in controls.

Unique molecular identifiers were carried by the TCR beta cDNA libraries. The authors obtained roughly 500,000 cDNA molecules from approximately 0.95 to 9.8 million T cells. One entry per CDR3 protein, called by TCRdb with MiXCR from the PCR reads. The repertoire holds hundreds of thousands of distinct CDR3 sequences, around 47% seen once, with around 1.7% in the top ten. This TCR was sampled from a girl between 10 and 17 years old with multiple sclerosis. The J gene is TRBJ2-3, the V gene TRBV3-1; 11 bases map to TRBD2. The specimen was blood. CDR3 sequence (DNA): TGTGCCAGCAGCCAAGATCTCTCGCGACTAGCGGGGAGCGGTACAGATACGCAGTATTTT. It specifies CASSQDLSRLAGSGTDTQYF.